A single sample gave rise to the 21 T cell receptor beta chains below, sequenced in a study of T cell responses to AZD1222 COVID-19 vaccine. Sequencing used immunoSEQ multiplex PCR; TCRdb keeps in-frame clones, though not all of them. The sample lists about 150,000 clones; about 88% were seen once. Sample: peripheral blood, taken on day 0 of AZD1222 vaccination. The receptors originated from an adult in good health.

The chain joins TRBV28 to TRBJ2-3, with 8 nucleotides matching TRBD2. The CDR3 length is 15 residues. V was clipped by 8 bases and J by 5 bases; unmatched bases: 12. Germline CDR1 and CDR2: MDHEN and SYDVKM. CDR3 protein: CASSLSGSTQDTQYF. CDR3 bases: TGTGCCAGCTCCCTAAGCGGGAGTACGCAAGATACGCAGTATTTT.

The chain uses TRBV5-1 and TRBJ1-4; D might be TRBD1 (6 bases). Germline V gene data show CDR1 as SGHRS and CDR2 as YFSETQ. This CDR3 has 13 residues. V was trimmed by 0 bases and J by 8 bases, leaving 8 bases between them. The CDR3 DNA reads as TGCGCCAGCAGCTTGGAGGGGGAAGAAAAACTGTTTTTT. Translated: CASSLEGEEKLFF.

Comment on this clone: At one end the junction does not follow the germline gene, possibly because of a read error. The J gene is TRBJ2-7, the V gene TRBV30; D ambiguous. The CDR3 is made up of 11 amino acids. Germline V CDR1 and CDR2: GTSNPN, SVGIG (reference sequence). CDR3 bases: TGTGCCTGGGGGTACGCCGGCAGGATGCGCTTC. Residues: CAWGYAGRMRF.

The chain combines TRBV2 with TRBJ1-1; D is uncertain. Germline V CDR1 and CDR2: SNHLY, FYNNEI. The CDR3 is made up of 13 amino acids. Trimming took 4 bases from V and 2 from J, leaving 8 bases between them. CDR3: CASSGRVNTEAFF. CDR3 in DNA: TGTGCCAGCAGTGGAAGAGTAAACACTGAAGCTTTCTTT.

This clone was counted once. J is TRBJ1-5 and V is TRBV28; no reliable D call. CDR3 length equals 15 residues. Trimming left V 2 bases short and J 4 bases short, with 12 bases between. From germline, CDR1 is MDHEN and CDR2 SYDVKM. CDR3 in amino acids: CASSLETGSNQPQHF. The CDR3 coding sequence is TGTGCCAGCAGTTTAGAGACCGGGAGTAATCAGCCCCAGCATTTT.

This clone was counted between two and nine times. The chain links TRBV3-1 (or the pseudogene TRBV3-2) to TRBJ2-1; 7 nucleotides line up with TRBD2. This CDR3 is 16 amino acids long. The J segment lost 4 bases and the V segment lost 0 bases, leaving 6 bases of the junction unmatched. CDR1 and CDR2 (germline): LGHDT, YNNKEL (reference sequence). Here the CDR3 reads CASSQDLREMYNEQFF. The CDR3 nucleotides read TGTGCCAGCAGCCAAGATCTGCGGGAGATGTACAATGAGCAGTTCTTC.

This clone is a singleton in its sample. The J gene is TRBJ1-6, the V gene TRBV4-1, with unresolved D. Trimming removed 2 bases from V and 0 bases from J, with 14 bases in between. This CDR3 has 18 amino acids. Germline lookup yields CDR1 MGHRA and CDR2 YSYEKL. DNA for the CDR3: TGCGCCAGCAGCCAATTCATGGACGGAAGCTCCTATAATTCACCCCTCCACTTT. As protein: CASSQFMDGSSYNSPLHF.

The chain combines TRBV19 with TRBJ2-5; D possibly matches TRBD1 or TRBD2 (5 bases each). V was shortened by 9 bases and J by 7 bases, with 18 bases between the two germline ends. Looked up from germline, CDR1 is LNHDA and CDR2 is SQIVND (reference sequence). The CDR3 loop spans 13 amino acids. The CDR3: CASNRDGEGTQYF. The DNA of the CDR3 is TGTGCCAGCAACCGGGACGGAGAGGGGACCCAGTACTTC. The entire variable domain, with the rest obtained from reference TRBV19 and TRBJ2-5, is as follows: DGGITQSPKYLFRKEGQNVTLSCEQNLNHDAMYWYRQDPGQGLRLIYYSQIVNDFQKGDIAEGYSVSREKKESFPLTVTSAQKNPTAFYLCASNRDGEGTQYFGPGTRLLVL.

The V gene is TRBV18, the J gene TRBJ2-1, with D perhaps matching TRBD2 (6 bases). The CDR3 spans 16 residues. The germline CDR1 and CDR2 sequences are KGHSH and LQKENI. V was trimmed by 0 bases and J by 0 bases, leaving 9 bases between them. In DNA, the CDR3 is TGTGCCAGCTCACCACCGGAGGGGAGCTCCTACAATGAGCAGTTCTTC. It yields the protein CASSPPEGSSYNEQFF.

The V and J genes are TRBV19 and TRBJ1-4; TRBD1 aligns across 9 bases. This CDR3 spans 14 amino acids. CDR1 is LNHDA, CDR2 SQIVND, per germline (reference sequence). V gave up 6 bases and J gave up 8 bases; unmatched junction bases: 7. This chain's CDR3 is CASRPTGGREKLFF. CDR3 coding DNA: TGTGCCAGTAGACCAACAGGGGGCAGGGAAAAACTGTTTTTT.

V and J are TRBV7-2 and TRBJ2-7; a possible D gene is TRBD2 (5 bases). The V end was cut by 7 bases, the J end by 1 base, with 17 bases between. The CDR3 covers 15 residues. Germline lookup yields CDR1 SGHTA and CDR2 FQGNSA. The CDR3 DNA sequence: TGTGCCAGCACCCGAAACGTTGGCGGGTCCTACGAGCAGTACTTC. Translating gives CASTRNVGGSYEQYF.

This chain joins TRBV5-5 and TRBJ2-2; 7 bases map to TRBD1. Germline CDR1 and CDR2: SGHKS and YYEKEE (reference sequence). The CDR3 spans 15 residues. Trimming at V came to 4 bases and at J to 0 bases, leaving 3 bases not matched to a gene. The CDR3 is CASSLGTANTGELFF. CDR3 coding DNA: TGTGCCAGCAGCCTCGGGACAGCGAACACCGGGGAGCTGTTTTTT.

This chain joins TRBV19 and TRBJ2-4, with D perhaps matching TRBD2 (5 bases). There are 16 residues in the CDR3. With 0 bases removed from V and 4 bases from J, the gap between germline ends came to 13 bases. Germline loops: CDR1 LNHDA, CDR2 SQIVND (reference sequence). CDR3 in amino acids: CASSIEPGIVKNIQYF. In DNA, the CDR3 is TGTGCCAGTAGTATAGAGCCCGGGATAGTAAAAAACATTCAGTACTTC.

V usage is TRBV6-5 and J usage is TRBJ1-2, with 7 bases lining up with TRBD1. Germline assignment: CDR1 MNHEY and CDR2 SVGAGI. This CDR3 is built from 16 residues. Trimming at V came to 2 bases and at J to 2 bases, leaving 8 bases not matched to a gene. CDR3: CASSYPGTVWNYGYTF. In DNA form, the CDR3 reads TGTGCCAGCAGTTACCCGGGGACAGTATGGAACTATGGCTACACCTTC.

The J gene is TRBJ2-7, the V gene TRBV7-9; 7 bases are shared with TRBD2. The germline V gene encodes CDR1 SEHNR and CDR2 FQNEAQ (reference sequence). The V segment lost 4 bases and the J segment 0 bases; nucleotides outside the gene matches: 3. This CDR3 has 14 residues. CDR3 region: CASSWRETSYEQYF. CDR3 DNA: TGTGCCAGCAGCTGGCGGGAGACCTCCTACGAGCAGTACTTC.

The gene calls are TRBV30 and TRBJ2-7, with D tentatively TRBD2 (6 bases). CDR1 and CDR2 (germline): GTSNPN, SVGIG (reference sequence). V lost 0 bases and J 3 bases, leaving 15 bases between the germline ends. The CDR3 length is 15 residues. The CDR3 sequence: CAWSVMAGLVYEQYF. CDR3 coding DNA: TGTGCCTGGAGTGTAATGGCGGGACTCGTCTACGAGCAGTACTTC.

For this clone: Its ends do not fully match the called genes, so a read error is possible. The chain is built from TRBV5-6 and TRBJ2-7; TRBD1 aligns across 7 bases. The germline CDR1 and CDR2 sequences are SGHDT and YYEEEE. The CDR3 is made up of 15 amino acids. The CDR3 here is CASSLDRLALYEQYF. CDR3 coding DNA: TGTGCCAGCAGTTTGGACAGGCTGGCCCTCTACGAGCAGTACTTC.

The rearrangement joins TRBV5-1 to TRBJ1-6; 7 nucleotides line up with TRBD1. The trim removed 2 bases at V and 9 bases at J, leaving 5 bases unmatched. Germline V CDR1 and CDR2: SGHRS, YFSETQ. This CDR3 has 14 residues. The CDR3 region is CASSLATGSSPLHF. The CDR3 bases are TGCGCCAGCAGCTTAGCGACAGGGAGTTCACCCCTCCACTTT.

The V call is TRBV6-2 or TRBV6-3, the J call TRBJ1-5; weak D call: TRBD1 (6 bases). Germline values: CDR1 MNHEY, CDR2 SVGEGT. The CDR3 loop spans 16 amino acids. Deletions cut 6 bases from V and 5 bases from J, with 20 bases between. In DNA form, the CDR3 reads TGTGCCAGCAGCTGGAAACGGGGGCTCTCGTATCAGCCCCAGCATTTT. Amino acids: CASSWKRGLSYQPQHF.

The rearrangement links TRBV6-5 to TRBJ1-2, with D tentatively TRBD1 (6 bases). The CDR3 extends over 15 amino acids. Trimming removed 1 base from V and 4 bases from J, with 13 bases in between. Germline assignment: CDR1 MNHEY and CDR2 SVGAGI. The CDR3 nucleotides read TGTGCCAGCAGTTACTTCCCAGGGGAGGCCTATGGCTACACCTTC. It is translated as CASSYFPGEAYGYTF.

This clone was seen at least ten times. The V call is TRBV6-5, the J call TRBJ2-5; 13 nucleotides match TRBD2. The CDR3 loop spans 15 amino acids. V dropped 5 bases and J dropped 3; count of bases not matched to a gene: 3. Germline CDR1 reads MNHEY; CDR2 reads SVGAGI. The CDR3 is CASSPLAGGEETQYF. The CDR3, as DNA: TGTGCCAGCAGTCCACTAGCGGGAGGGGAAGAGACCCAGTACTTC.